This is a list of T cell receptor beta chains from one sample in a study of blood T cell repertoires in COVID-19. Assay: immunoSEQ multiplex PCR; the TCRdb copy retains only in-frame clones and omits some. In the table there are tens of thousands of clones, around 83% of which are singletons. Sequencing was carried out using peripheral blood. These receptors were taken from a human donor in a cohort sampled during active COVID-19. Each CDR3 is given with its conserved first and last residue. A D gene is named only where the DNA matches it firmly. Clone size appears in some rows only: once, few, many, or a class for an expanded clone.

>TRBJ2-7|TRBV20-1|TRBD2|few
CSASERGRSYEQYF
TGCAGTGCTAGTGAGCGGGGGCGCTCCTACGAGCAGTACTTC
>TRBJ2-3|TRBV20-1|TRBD2|.
CSASLAGSRGTQYF
TGCAGTGCTAGTCTAGCGGGGTCGCGGGGTACGCAGTATTTT
>TRBJ2-1|TRBV9|TRBD2|.
CASSVAGGAGEQFF
TGTGCCAGCAGCGTAGCGGGGGGGGCCGGTGAGCAGTTCTTC
>TRBJ2-5|TRBV11-2|.|.
CASSLGGGIQETQYF
TGTGCCAGCAGCTTAGGGGGAGGCATCCAAGAGACCCAGTACTTC
>TRBJ2-7|TRBV2|.|.
CASSVPSEQYF
TGTGCCAGCAGTGTTCCCTCCGAGCAGTACTTC
>TRBJ2-7|TRBV30|TRBD2|.
CAWSGGRDYEQYF
TGTGCCTGGAGCGGGGGGAGGGACTACGAGCAGTACTTC
>TRBJ1-2|TRBV7-9|.|.
CASSRGGALYGYTF
TGTGCCAGCAGCCGCGGAGGGGCCCTCTATGGCTACACCTTC
>TRBJ1-6|TRBV3-1/TRBV3-2|TRBD1|.
CASSQATGDFRNSPLHF
TGTGCCAGCAGCCAAGCCACAGGGGATTTTAGGAATTCACCCCTCCACTTT
>TRBJ2-1|TRBV20-1|.|.
CSASAGLTMSEQFF
TGCAGTGCTAGTGCTGGACTTACCATGAGTGAGCAGTTCTTC
>TRBJ1-1|TRBV28|.|.
CASSFLGYRNTEAFF
TGTGCCAGCAGTTTCCTTGGTTACAGAAACACTGAAGCTTTCTTT
>TRBJ1-1|TRBV11-2|.|.
CASSPGRGEDTEAFF
TGTGCCAGCAGCCCTGGCAGGGGCGAGGACACTGAAGCTTTCTTT
>TRBJ2-1|TRBV7-2|TRBD1|.
CASSKTGFTYNEQFF
TGTGCCAGCAGCAAGACAGGGTTCACCTACAATGAGCAGTTCTTC
>TRBJ1-5|TRBV18|TRBD1|few
CASSSTGGDQPQHF
TGTGCCAGCTCATCGACAGGGGGCGATCAGCCCCAGCATTTT
>TRBJ2-3|TRBV5-1|TRBD2|.
CASSLTTSGSSTDTQYF
TGCGCCAGCAGCTTGACGACTAGCGGGTCTAGCACAGATACGCAGTATTTT
>TRBJ1-3|TRBV5-1|.|.
CASSTGQILSGNTIYF
TGCGCCAGCAGCACCGGACAGATTCTCTCTGGAAACACCATATATTTT
>TRBJ2-7|TRBV3-1/TRBV3-2|.|.
CASSQPSSYEQYF
TGTGCCAGCAGCCAGCCCAGCTCCTACGAGCAGTACTTC
>TRBJ1-4|TRBV6-5|.|.
CASTLRWAEKLFF
TGTGCCAGCACCCTCCGGTGGGCTGAAAAACTGTTTTTT